This T cell receptor (beta chain) comes out of a study of OX40 agonist ivuxolimab in advanced cancers. Study details: Each patient was given ivuxolimab into a vein every 2 weeks, at 0.01 to 10 mg/kg.

Sequencing was performed with immunoSEQ multiplex PCR; in TCRdb, only in-frame clones are kept and a portion is missing. The sample lists some 60,000 clones; 91% were seen once. The germline gives CDR1 SGHNT, CDR2 YENEEA. V shed 0 bases and J shed 0 bases, with 9 bases lying between them. The CDR3 is made up of 16 amino acids. This clone has just one count. Its antigen is still unknown. Study-level points and caveats: Fewer expanded clones were found on average in CD4+ than in CD8+ T cells. Patients who responded partially at 0.1-3.0 mg/kg showed clonal expansion ranking among the lowest. At 0.1 to 3.0 mg/kg and by week 6, clonal expansion occurred in CD4+ and CD8+ blood T cells.

This sequence joins TRBV11-3 and TRBJ1-3; unclear D gene. The TCR originated in an adult with an advanced solid tumor such as melanoma, head and neck, liver or kidney cancer. Material: CD4+ or CD8+ T cells sorted from blood, obtained in a trial of the OX40 agonist ivuxolimab. This CDR3 is CASSLEFRNSGNTIYF. The CDR3 DNA reads as TGTGCCAGCAGCTTAGAGTTCAGAAACTCTGGAAACACCATATATTTT.